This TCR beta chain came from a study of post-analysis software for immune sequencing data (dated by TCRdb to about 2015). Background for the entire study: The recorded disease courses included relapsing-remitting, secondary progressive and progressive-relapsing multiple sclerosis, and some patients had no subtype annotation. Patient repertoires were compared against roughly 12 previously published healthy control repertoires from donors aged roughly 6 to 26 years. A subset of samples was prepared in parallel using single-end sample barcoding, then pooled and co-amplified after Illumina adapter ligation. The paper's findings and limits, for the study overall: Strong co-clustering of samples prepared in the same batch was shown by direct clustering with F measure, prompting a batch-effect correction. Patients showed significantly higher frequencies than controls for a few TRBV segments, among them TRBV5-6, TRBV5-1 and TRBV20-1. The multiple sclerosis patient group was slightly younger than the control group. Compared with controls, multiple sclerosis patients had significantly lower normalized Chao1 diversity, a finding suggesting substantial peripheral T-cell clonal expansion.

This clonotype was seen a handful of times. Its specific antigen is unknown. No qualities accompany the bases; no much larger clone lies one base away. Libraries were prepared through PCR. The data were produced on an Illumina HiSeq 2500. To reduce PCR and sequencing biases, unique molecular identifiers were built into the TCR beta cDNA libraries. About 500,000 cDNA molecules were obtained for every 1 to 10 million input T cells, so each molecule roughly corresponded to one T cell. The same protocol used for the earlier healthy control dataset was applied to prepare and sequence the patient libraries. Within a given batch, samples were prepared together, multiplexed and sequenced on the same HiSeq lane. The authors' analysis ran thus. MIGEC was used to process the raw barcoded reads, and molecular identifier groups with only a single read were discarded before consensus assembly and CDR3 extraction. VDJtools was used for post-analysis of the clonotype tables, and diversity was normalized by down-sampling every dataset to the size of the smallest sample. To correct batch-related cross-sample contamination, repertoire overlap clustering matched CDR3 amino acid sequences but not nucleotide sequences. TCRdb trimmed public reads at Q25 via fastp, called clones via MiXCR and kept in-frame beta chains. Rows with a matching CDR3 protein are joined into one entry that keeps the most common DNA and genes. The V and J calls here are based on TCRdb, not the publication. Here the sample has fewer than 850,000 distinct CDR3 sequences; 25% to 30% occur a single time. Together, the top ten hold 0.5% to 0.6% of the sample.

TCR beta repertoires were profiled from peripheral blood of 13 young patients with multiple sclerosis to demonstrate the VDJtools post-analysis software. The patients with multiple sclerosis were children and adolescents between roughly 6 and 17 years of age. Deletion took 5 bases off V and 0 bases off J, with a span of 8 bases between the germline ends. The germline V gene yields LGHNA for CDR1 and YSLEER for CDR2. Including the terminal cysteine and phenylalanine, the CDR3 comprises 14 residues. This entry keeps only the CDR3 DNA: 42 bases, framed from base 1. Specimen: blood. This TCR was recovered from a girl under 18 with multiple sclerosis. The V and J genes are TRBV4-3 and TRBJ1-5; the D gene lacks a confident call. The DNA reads TGCGCCAGCAGCGTGACACATAGCAATCAGCCCCAGCATTTT. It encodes CASSVTHSNQPQHF.